This T cell receptor beta chain was observed in a study of shared clonotypes between healthy human individuals (TCRdb year 2020). Describing the broader study: The cohort comprised a couple of women and a few men aged 18 to 49 years. Per donor, leukapheresis produced somewhere between about 0.9 and 9.5 billion PBMCs. For each donor, three plates each were used for CD4 naive and CD4 memory, two plates were used for CD8 naive, and one plate was used for CD8 memory. To increase sequencing depth and limit assay-specific biases, TCR repertoire library preparation and sequencing were carried out by different laboratories using diverse techniques. To estimate repertoire size and how much clonotypes are shared between individuals, the study performed deep sequencing of blood TCR repertoires from five healthy adults.

Healthy HIV-negative adults with no recently reported acute infections or vaccinations were included as donors. Only Caucasian adults living in Nashville, Tennessee, USA were represented among the donors. CD4+ T cells were enriched through magnetic negative selection, after which naive cells were positively selected on CD45RA and the remaining negative fraction served as the memory subset. Blood was collected by leukapheresis, and PBMCs were isolated by Ficoll-Histopaque density gradient centrifugation and then cryopreserved in liquid nitrogen vapor phase. Purity and quantity of every magnetically sorted T cell population were checked by analytical flow cytometry. From each sorted fraction, genomic DNA was isolated and quantified by UV absorbance on a Nanodrop 2000c. CDR1 and CDR2, looked up from the germline V gene, are SGHAT and FQNNGV. V trim: 2 bases; J trim: 0 bases; unmatched bases: 1. From cysteine to phenylalanine, the CDR3 is 15 amino acids long. This entry keeps only the CDR3 DNA: 45 bases, framed from base 1.

Using the deep immunoSEQ assay, TCR CDR3 regions were amplified from genomic DNA by multiplex PCR. Extracted genomic DNA from each cell subset was spread evenly across all wells of several immunoSEQ 96-well plates, with each plate serving as a replicate. For sorted subsets, about 200 ng genomic DNA, equal to 30,000 or so T cell genomes, was loaded into each replicate PCR. Purified libraries were quantified with a Qubit 3.0 fluorometer, sized on a Bioanalyzer 2100, and re-quantified with the KAPA Library Quantification kit. Every immunoSEQ 96-well plate was sequenced on a dedicated single-read 150-cycle Illumina NextSeq 550 flow cell. Per the authors' processing: Because the immunoSEQ output held only junctional sequences and lacked quality scores, the filtering could not match the filtering applied to full-length reads. Sequences were annotated with PyIR, a Python wrapper for IgBLAST v1.9, and V/J genes and CDR3 were assigned using IMGT germline references. Any read was removed if the V/J assignment was weak (E-value above 1e-6), the CDR3 was missing, or the read contained stop codons, out-of-frame junctions, or ambiguous translated residues. V3J clonotypes were defined by identical inferred V gene, J gene, and CDR3 amino acid sequence. Percentage overlap between repertoires was computed as shared unique clonotypes divided by the size of the smaller repertoire. RTK rarefaction, the Chao1 estimator, and Recon v2.1 estimates of unobserved clonotypes were used to assess repertoire richness. Generation probabilities were computed with OLGA for all TCRbeta clonotypes obtained by the gDNA method from several donors. TCRdb mirrors the immuneACCESS table, restricted to in-frame sequences. Some clones are absent from its copies; in checked studies, under half trace to an unresolved V gene, and the reason for the others is unknown. That table supplies the V and J calls and clone size; D and trimming were determined from the DNA. In this sample the table shows roughly 1.5 million clones, 98% of which occur a single time. Of the sample, about 0.4% is held by the ten largest clones.

Comment on this clone: Its antigen target is currently unknown. No much larger clonotype is one base removed from it; base qualities were not supplied.

Paper-wide results and their limitations: Incomplete sequencing was indicated by rarefaction of sorted-subset datasets, despite the large sequencing depth. Only blood was sampled, and tissue TCR repertoires likely differ from those in blood. Naive subsets generally had larger estimated clonotype richness than memory subsets did. Sharing across a few donors was observed for 5% to 6.5% of naive CD4, around 3.5% of naive CD8, roughly 2.4% of memory CD4, and about 0.4% of memory CD8 clonotypes. Pairwise subsampling led to the expectation that sequencing depth would affect the degree of clonotype sharing among donors. Because the study included only a small number of donors, the genetic and exposure-history diversity represented was limited. Compared with non-shared clonotypes, clonotypes shared by all four sorted-subset donors had higher generation probabilities.

Recombination linked TRBV11-2 to TRBJ2-7, with 10 bases aligning to TRBD2. Sequenced input: naive CD4+ T cells sorted from blood. The cell subset or site label corresponds to: CD45RA+ positively selected. The sequence was obtained from a man aged 30 to 45 in good health. The CDR3 corresponds to CASSLLAGVSYEQYF. The nucleotides read TGTGCCAGCAGCTTACTAGCGGGGGTCTCCTACGAGCAGTACTTC. The reference TRBV11-2 and TRBJ2-7 proteins fill in what lies around the CDR3, so the full variable domain reads EAGVAQSPRYKIIEKRQSVAFWCNPISGHATLYWYQQILGQGPKLLIQFQNNGVVDDSQLPKDRFSAERLKGVDSTLKIQPAKLEDSAVYLCASSLLAGVSYEQYFGPGTRLTVT.